The text below deals with one TCR beta chain. Its matching antigen is unknown. CDR1 and CDR2 (germline): LNHNV, YYDKDF (reference sequence). This CDR3 region has 16 residues. After removal of 1 base from V and 4 bases from J, the junction contained 6 bases not matched to a gene. This sample was taken from a study of cytomegalovirus exposure and HLA in healthy donors. Notes on the study in general: While the bulk of TCR sequences proved rare, some public TCRs turned up in many donors. Trimming of TCR beta V- and J-genes showed a link, identified in a later analysis, to a missense DCLRE1C variant. DRB1 showed the most TCR associations and HLA-C the fewest in a later analysis, as rates varied by HLA locus.

Primers: 60 Vbeta forward and 13 Jbeta reverse. In the authors' workflow: Later analysis identified 80 million to 90 million unique TCR beta chains, approximately 11 million shared. Assay used: immunoSEQ multiplex PCR; TCRdb lists only in-frame clones, some missing. From that table come the V and J calls and clone size; the DNA was used to work out D and trimming. Among 90,000 to 110,000 clones listed, around four fifths were seen once. The clonotype comes from a woman in her forties or fifties in good health and CMV-seropositive. The chain has TRBV15 and TRBJ2-3; 9 bases line up with TRBD2. The sequenced material came from PBMCs. The DNA for the CDR3 is TGTGCCACCAGCAGAGGCGGGGGGGCCACCCCAGATACGCAGTATTTT. Translation gives CATSRGGGATPDTQYF.